This T cell receptor (beta chain) stems from a study of Ad26.COV2.S vaccination and SARS-CoV-2 variants. Study overall: Ad26.COV2.S arm of COV1001 included the donor. Once, or twice with 56 days between doses, Ad26.COV2.S was given intramuscularly.

A remark on this clone: This sample includes further DNA sequences coding for the same CDR3.

The data were produced by immunoSEQ multiplex PCR, yet TCRdb's version contains in-frame clones alone and is incomplete. Of about 420,000 clones listed, more than 75% were seen once; the top ten hold 3.5% to 4%. Specified treatment: around 19 received Ad26.COV2.S at low or high dose, single or two shots; five or six received placebo; per-sample allocation not given. At day 63 after the first vaccine or placebo injection, samples were drawn. An Ad26 vector carrying the Wuhan-strain SARS-CoV-2 spike served as the vaccine. The sample here was peripheral blood, taken in a trial of Ad26.COV2.S vaccine versus placebo. This receptor was identified in a person between 18 and 65 years old who received the Ad26.COV2.S COVID-19 vaccine or a placebo.

In DNA, the CDR3 is TGTGCCAGCAGCTTGGGCAGGGGGACAGATACGCAGTATTTT. Residues: CASSLGRGTDTQYF. The chain employs TRBV7-2 and TRBJ2-3, with TRBD1 identical over 7 bases. V lost 3 bases, J lost 3 bases, and 3 bases stayed unmatched. The CDR3 sequence is 14 residues long. The V gene's germline CDR1 is SGHTA and CDR2 FQGNSA.